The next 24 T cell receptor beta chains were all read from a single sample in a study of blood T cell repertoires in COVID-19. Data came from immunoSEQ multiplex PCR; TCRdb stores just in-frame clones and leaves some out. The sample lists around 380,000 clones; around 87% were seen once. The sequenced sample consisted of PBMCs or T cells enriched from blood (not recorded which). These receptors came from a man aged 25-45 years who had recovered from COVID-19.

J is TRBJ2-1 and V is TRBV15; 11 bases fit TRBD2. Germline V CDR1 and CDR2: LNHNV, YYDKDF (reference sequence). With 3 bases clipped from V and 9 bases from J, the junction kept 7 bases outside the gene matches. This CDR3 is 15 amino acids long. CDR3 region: CATSSYSGGASEQFF. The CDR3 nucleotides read TGTGCCACCAGCAGTTATAGCGGGGGGGCTAGTGAGCAGTTCTTC.

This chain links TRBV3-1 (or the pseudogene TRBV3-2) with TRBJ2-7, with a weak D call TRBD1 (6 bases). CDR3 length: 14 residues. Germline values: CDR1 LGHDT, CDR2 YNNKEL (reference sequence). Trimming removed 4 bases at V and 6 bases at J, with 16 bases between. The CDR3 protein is CASSPGHRSIEQYF. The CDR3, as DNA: TGTGCCAGCAGCCCGGGACACCGCTCCATCGAGCAGTACTTC.

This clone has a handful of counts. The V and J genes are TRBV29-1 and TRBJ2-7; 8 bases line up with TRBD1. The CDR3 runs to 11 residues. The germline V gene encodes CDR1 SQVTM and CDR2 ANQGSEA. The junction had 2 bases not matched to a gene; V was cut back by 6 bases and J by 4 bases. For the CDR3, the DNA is TGCAGCGTCCAGGGGGCTTACGAGCAGTACTTC. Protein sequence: CSVQGAYEQYF.

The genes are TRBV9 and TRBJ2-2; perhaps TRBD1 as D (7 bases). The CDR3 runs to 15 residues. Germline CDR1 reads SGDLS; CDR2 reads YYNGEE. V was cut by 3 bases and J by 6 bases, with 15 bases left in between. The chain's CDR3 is CASSGGDSKAGELFF. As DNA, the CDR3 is TGTGCCAGCAGCGGGGGGGACAGTAAGGCCGGGGAGCTGTTTTTT.

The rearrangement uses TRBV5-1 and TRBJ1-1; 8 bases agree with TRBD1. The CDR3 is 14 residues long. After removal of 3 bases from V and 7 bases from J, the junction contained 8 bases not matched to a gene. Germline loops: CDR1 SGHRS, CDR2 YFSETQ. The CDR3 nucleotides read TGCGCCAGCAGCTCTACAGGGGGACTTTATGAAGCTTTCTTT. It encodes CASSSTGGLYEAFF.

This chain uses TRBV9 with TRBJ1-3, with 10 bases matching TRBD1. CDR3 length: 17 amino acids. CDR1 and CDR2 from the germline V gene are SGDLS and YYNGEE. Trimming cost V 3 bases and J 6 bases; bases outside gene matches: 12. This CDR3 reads CASSATATGGIENTIYF. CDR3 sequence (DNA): TGTGCCAGCAGCGCAACTGCGACAGGGGGCATCGAAAACACCATATATTTT.

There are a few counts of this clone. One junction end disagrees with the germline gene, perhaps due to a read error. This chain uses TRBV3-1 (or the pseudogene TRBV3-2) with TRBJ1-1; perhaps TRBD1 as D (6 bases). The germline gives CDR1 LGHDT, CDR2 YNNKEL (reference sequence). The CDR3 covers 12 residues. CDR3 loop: CASTGMNTEAFF. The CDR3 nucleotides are TGTGCGAGCACAGGGATGAACACTGAAGCTTTCTTT.

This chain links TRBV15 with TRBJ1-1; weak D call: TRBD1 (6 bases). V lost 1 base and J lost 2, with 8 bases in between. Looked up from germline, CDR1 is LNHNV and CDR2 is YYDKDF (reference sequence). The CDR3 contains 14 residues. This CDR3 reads CATSRGTANTEAFF. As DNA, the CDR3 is TGTGCCACCAGCAGAGGGACAGCAAACACTGAAGCTTTCTTT.

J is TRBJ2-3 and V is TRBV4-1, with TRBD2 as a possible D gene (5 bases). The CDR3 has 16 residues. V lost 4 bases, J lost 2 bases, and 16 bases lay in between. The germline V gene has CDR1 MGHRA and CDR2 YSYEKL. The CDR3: CASSPASTINTDTQYF. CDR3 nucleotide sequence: TGCGCCAGCAGCCCCGCATCGACTATTAACACAGATACGCAGTATTTT.

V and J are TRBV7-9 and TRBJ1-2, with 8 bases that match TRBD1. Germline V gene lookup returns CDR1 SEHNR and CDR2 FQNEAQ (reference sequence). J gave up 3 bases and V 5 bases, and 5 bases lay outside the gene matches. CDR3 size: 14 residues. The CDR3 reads CASSAQGAHYGYTF. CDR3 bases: TGTGCCAGCAGCGCTCAGGGGGCTCACTATGGCTACACCTTC.

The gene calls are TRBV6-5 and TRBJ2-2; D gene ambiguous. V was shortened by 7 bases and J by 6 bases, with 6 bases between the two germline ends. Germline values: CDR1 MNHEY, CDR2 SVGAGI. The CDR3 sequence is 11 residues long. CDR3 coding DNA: TGTGCCAGCACACTGGCCGGGGAGCTGTTTTTT. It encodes CASTLAGELFF.

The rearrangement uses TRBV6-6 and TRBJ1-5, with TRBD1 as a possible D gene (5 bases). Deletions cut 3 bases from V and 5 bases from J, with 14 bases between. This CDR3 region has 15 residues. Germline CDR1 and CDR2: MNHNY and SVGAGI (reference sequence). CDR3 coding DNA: TGTGCCAGCAGTTATTTATCAGGGATTGATCAGCCCCAGCATTTT. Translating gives CASSYLSGIDQPQHF.

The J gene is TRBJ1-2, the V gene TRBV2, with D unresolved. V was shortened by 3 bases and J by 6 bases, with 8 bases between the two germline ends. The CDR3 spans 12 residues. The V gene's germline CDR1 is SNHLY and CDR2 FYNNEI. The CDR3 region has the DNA TGTGCCAGCAGTGATAACAGTGATGGCTACACCTTC. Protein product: CASSDNSDGYTF.

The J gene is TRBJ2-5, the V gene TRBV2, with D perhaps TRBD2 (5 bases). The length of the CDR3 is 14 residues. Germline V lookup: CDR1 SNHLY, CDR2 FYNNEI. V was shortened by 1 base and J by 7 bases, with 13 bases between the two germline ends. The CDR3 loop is CASSEGTRTGTQYF. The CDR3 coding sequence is TGTGCCAGCAGTGAAGGAACTAGGACTGGGACCCAGTACTTC. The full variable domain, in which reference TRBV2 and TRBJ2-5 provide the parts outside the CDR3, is EPEVTQTPSHQVTQMGQEVILRCVPISNHLYFYWYRQILGQKVEFLVSFYNNEISEKSEIFDDQFSVERPDGSNFTLKIRSTKLEDSAMYFCASSEGTRTGTQYFGPGTRLLVL.

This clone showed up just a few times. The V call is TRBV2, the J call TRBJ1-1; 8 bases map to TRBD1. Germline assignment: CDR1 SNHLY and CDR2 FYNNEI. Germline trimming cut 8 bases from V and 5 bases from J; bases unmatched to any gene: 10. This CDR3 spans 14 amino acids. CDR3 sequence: CASFAGGAGTEAFF. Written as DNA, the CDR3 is TGTGCCAGCTTTGCAGGGGGCGCGGGAACTGAAGCTTTCTTT.

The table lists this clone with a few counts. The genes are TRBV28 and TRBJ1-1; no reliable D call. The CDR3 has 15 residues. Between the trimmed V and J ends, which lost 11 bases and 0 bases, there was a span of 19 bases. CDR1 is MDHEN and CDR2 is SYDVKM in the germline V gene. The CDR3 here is CAVEEGKGVNTEAFF. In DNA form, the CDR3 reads TGTGCCGTCGAGGAAGGGAAGGGAGTGAACACTGAAGCTTTCTTT.

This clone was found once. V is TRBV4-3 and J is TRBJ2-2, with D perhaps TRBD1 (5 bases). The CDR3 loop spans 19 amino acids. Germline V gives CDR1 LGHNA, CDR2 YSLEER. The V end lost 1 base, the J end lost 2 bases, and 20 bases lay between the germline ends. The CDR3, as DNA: TGCGCCAGCAGCCAAGGTTATCAGTTATGGACACTTAACACCGGGGAGCTGTTTTTT. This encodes CASSQGYQLWTLNTGELFF.

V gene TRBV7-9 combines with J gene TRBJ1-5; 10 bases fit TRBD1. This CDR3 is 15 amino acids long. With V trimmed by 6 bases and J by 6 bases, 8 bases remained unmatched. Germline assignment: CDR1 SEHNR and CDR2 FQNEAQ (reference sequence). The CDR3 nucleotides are TGTGCCAGCAGTCCCGGGACAGGGGCGAGTCAGCCCCAGCATTTT. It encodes CASSPGTGASQPQHF.

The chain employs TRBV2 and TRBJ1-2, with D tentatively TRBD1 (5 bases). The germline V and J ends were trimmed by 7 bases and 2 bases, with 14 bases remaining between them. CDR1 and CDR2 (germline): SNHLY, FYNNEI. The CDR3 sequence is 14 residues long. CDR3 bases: TGTGCCAGCAATCTCGACAGCTCAAACTATGGCTACACCTTC. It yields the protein CASNLDSSNYGYTF.

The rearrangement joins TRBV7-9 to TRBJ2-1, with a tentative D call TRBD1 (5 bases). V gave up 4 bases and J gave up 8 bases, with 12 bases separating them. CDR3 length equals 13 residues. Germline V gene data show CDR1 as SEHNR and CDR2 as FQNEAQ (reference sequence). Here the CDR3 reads CASSSRQFYEQFF. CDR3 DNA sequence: TGTGCCAGCAGCTCCCGACAGTTCTATGAGCAGTTCTTC.

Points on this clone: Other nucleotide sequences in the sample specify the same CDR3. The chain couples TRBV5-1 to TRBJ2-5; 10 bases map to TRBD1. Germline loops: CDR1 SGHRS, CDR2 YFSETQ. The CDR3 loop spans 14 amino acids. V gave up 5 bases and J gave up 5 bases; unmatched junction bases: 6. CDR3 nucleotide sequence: TGCGCCAGCAGTTGGACAGGGGGTAGGGAGACCCAGTACTTC. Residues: CASSWTGGRETQYF.

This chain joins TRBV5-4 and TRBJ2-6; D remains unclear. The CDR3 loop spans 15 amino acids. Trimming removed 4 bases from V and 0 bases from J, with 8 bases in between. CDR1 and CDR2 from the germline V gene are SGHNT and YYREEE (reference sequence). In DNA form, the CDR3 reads TGTGCCAGCAGCCCACTTACCTCTGGGGCCAACGTCCTGACTTTC. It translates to CASSPLTSGANVLTF. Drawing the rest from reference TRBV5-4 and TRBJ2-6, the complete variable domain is ETGVTQSPTHLIKTRGQQVTLRCSSQSGHNTVSWYQQALGQGPQFIFQYYREEENGRGNFPPRFSGLQFPNYSSELNVNALELDDSALYLCASSPLTSGANVLTFGAGSRLTVL.

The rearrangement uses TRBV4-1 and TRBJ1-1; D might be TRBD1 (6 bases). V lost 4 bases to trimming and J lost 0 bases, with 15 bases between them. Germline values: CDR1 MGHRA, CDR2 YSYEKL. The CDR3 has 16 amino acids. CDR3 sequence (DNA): TGCGCCAGCAGCCCACCGGTTGGGACAATGAACACTGAAGCTTTCTTT. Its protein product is CASSPPVGTMNTEAFF.

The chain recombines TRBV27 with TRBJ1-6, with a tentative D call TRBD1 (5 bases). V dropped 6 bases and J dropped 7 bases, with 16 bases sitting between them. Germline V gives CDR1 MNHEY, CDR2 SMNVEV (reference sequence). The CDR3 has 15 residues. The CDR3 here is CASSPPHGGNSPLHF. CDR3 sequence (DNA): TGTGCCAGCAGCCCCCCTCATGGGGGGAATTCACCCCTCCACTTT.